The next 19 T cell receptor beta chains were all read from a single sample in a study of shared clonotypes between healthy human individuals. TCRdb's copy holds only in-frame clones and misses some; the assay was immunoSEQ multiplex PCR. This table holds almost 750,000 clones, roughly 72% found once. The sequenced material came from memory CD4+ T cells sorted from blood. The subset was: CD45RA-negative fraction. These receptors all come from a woman aged 30 to 39 in good health.

The V call is TRBV5-5, the J call TRBJ2-4; D unclear. V was trimmed by 3 bases and J by 7 bases, leaving 17 bases between them. The CDR3 extends over 15 amino acids. Germline values: CDR1 SGHKS, CDR2 YYEKEE (reference sequence). The CDR3 DNA reads as TGTGCCAGCAGCTCCAACCACCGACTGGAGAACATTCAGTACTTC. Its translation: CASSSNHRLENIQYF.

The chain has TRBV7-8 and TRBJ1-1; D perhaps matches TRBD1 (6 bases). Germline lookup yields CDR1 SGHVS and CDR2 FQNEAQ. The CDR3 totals 14 residues. V was shortened by 5 bases and J by 1 base, with 11 bases between the two germline ends. CDR3 nucleotide sequence: TGTGCCAGCAGCACCGGACAGAGGAACACTGAAGCTTTCTTT. It encodes CASSTGQRNTEAFF.

The CDR3 sequence: CASSQGAGRNTGELFF. The DNA for the CDR3 is TGTGCCAGCAGCCAAGGTGCGGGGCGGAACACCGGGGAGCTGTTTTTT. The chain recombines TRBV4-2 with TRBJ2-2; possible D gene TRBD2, 6 bases. CDR1 LGHNA and CDR2 YNFKEQ come from the germline V gene. The CDR3 runs to 16 residues. Deletions cut 1 base from V and 1 base from J, with 10 bases between.

This clone was picked up a small number of times. The sample holds other DNA sequences that translate to the same CDR3. This rearrangement joins TRBV10-1 to TRBJ2-1; 8 positions match TRBD2. This CDR3 has 14 residues. Trimming cost V 3 bases and J 5 bases; bases outside gene matches: 3. Per germline, CDR1 WNHNN and CDR2 SYGVQD (reference sequence). The CDR3 is CASSDTGGNNEQFF. The CDR3 DNA follows: TGCGCCAGCAGTGACACGGGAGGGAACAATGAGCAGTTCTTC.

The CDR3 loop reads CASSLASMETQYF. CDR3 DNA sequence: TGTGCCAGCAGCTTAGCGTCGATGGAGACCCAGTACTTC. The gene calls are TRBV11-2 and TRBJ2-5; the D is unclear. Germline-derived CDR1 and CDR2 are SGHAT and FQNNGV. This CDR3 spans 13 amino acids. V shed 1 base and J shed 5 bases, with 8 bases lying between them.

This clone turned up a few times. The rearrangement links TRBV6-6 to TRBJ1-2, with 8 bases aligning to TRBD1. CDR3 length: 13 amino acids. The V and J ends lost 5 bases and 7 bases, in that order; junction bases with no gene match: 6. Germline lookup yields CDR1 MNHNY and CDR2 SVGAGI (reference sequence). The CDR3 region is CASSPDRGSGYTF. In DNA, the CDR3 is TGTGCCAGCAGTCCCGACAGGGGAAGTGGCTACACCTTC.

The chain links TRBV5-1 to TRBJ2-5; TRBD2 matches at 11 bases. Germline loops: CDR1 SGHRS, CDR2 YFSETQ. Trimming cost V 4 bases and J 2 bases; bases outside gene matches: 13. The CDR3 length is 18 residues. The CDR3 coding sequence is TGCGCCAGCAGCCGATTTAGCGGGAGGGCCCGAATTCAAGAGACCCAGTACTTC. Translation gives CASSRFSGRARIQETQYF.

V usage is TRBV5-6 and J usage is TRBJ2-1, with D perhaps TRBD2 (6 bases). Germline lookup yields CDR1 SGHDT and CDR2 YYEEEE. Trimming took off 0 bases at V and 2 bases at J, with 12 bases between the two ends. CDR3 size: 16 residues. This CDR3 is CASSLAPGSTYNEQFF. The CDR3 nucleotides read TGTGCCAGCAGCTTGGCACCCGGGAGCACCTACAATGAGCAGTTCTTC.

This chain connects TRBV18 to TRBJ2-5; D gene uncertain. The CDR3 spans 13 residues. Germline V gene sequence: CDR1 KGHSH, CDR2 LQKENI. Trimming stripped 3 bases from V and 0 bases from J, with 5 bases between. Here the CDR3 DNA reads TGTGCCAGCTCACCTGCGAACCAAGAGACCCAGTACTTC. Encoded protein: CASSPANQETQYF.

The gene calls are TRBV2 and TRBJ2-7, with 12 positions matching TRBD2. In germline, CDR1 is SNHLY, CDR2 FYNNEI. V lost 7 bases to trimming and J lost 7 bases; unmatched junction nucleotides: 11. CDR3 size: 15 residues. The CDR3 DNA reads as TGTGCCAGCACCCGAACGACTAGCGGGAGTTCTGAGCAGTACTTC. Amino acid sequence: CASTRTTSGSSEQYF. The full variable domain, its missing parts supplied by reference TRBV2 and TRBJ2-7, is EPEVTQTPSHQVTQMGQEVILRCVPISNHLYFYWYRQILGQKVEFLVSFYNNEISEKSEIFDDQFSVERPDGSNFTLKIRSTKLEDSAMYFCASTRTTSGSSEQYFGPGTRLTVT.

V is TRBV6-1 and J is TRBJ2-3; the match to TRBD2 covers 10 bases. V shed 3 bases and J 6 bases; nucleotides not matched to a gene: 9. Germline lookup yields CDR1 MNHNS and CDR2 SASEGT. The CDR3 totals 16 residues. DNA for the CDR3: TGTGCCAGCAGTGATTTATTCGGGACTAGCGTCGATACGCAGTATTTT. Its protein is CASSDLFGTSVDTQYF.

This chain connects TRBV5-1 to TRBJ2-1; 8 positions match TRBD2. The V gene end was trimmed by 0 bases and the J gene end by 6 bases; junction bases not matched to a gene: 17. Germline V gene data show CDR1 as SGHRS and CDR2 as YFSETQ. The CDR3 has 19 residues. The CDR3 sequence is CASSLGRELAGNRINEQFF. The CDR3 DNA reads as TGCGCCAGCAGCTTGGGGAGGGAATTAGCGGGAAATCGAATCAATGAGCAGTTCTTC.

This chain links TRBV28 with TRBJ1-6; D remains ambiguous. Germline V CDR1 and CDR2: MDHEN, SYDVKM. Trimming removed 6 bases at V and 9 bases at J, with 9 bases between. This CDR3 has 12 residues. This chain's CDR3 is CASRPYRSPLHF. CDR3 sequence (DNA): TGTGCCAGCAGGCCGTATCGTTCACCCCTCCACTTT.

V is TRBV7-2 and J is TRBJ1-5; D is uncertain. The V end lost 3 bases, the J end lost 1 base, and 7 bases lay between the germline ends. CDR3 length: 14 residues. The V gene's germline CDR1 is SGHTA and CDR2 FQGNSA. This CDR3 reads CASSLWGSNQPQHF. CDR3 DNA sequence: TGTGCCAGCAGCTTGTGGGGAAGCAATCAGCCCCAGCATTTT.

The rearrangement uses TRBV7-9 and TRBJ2-7; TRBD2 might be the D (6 bases). V lost 3 bases and J 5 bases, leaving 20 bases between the germline ends. Germline assignment: CDR1 SEHNR and CDR2 FQNEAQ (reference sequence). This CDR3 contains 16 residues. The CDR3 DNA reads as TGTGCCAGCAGCTTGGGGTTGGCTAGCGAAGTTGACGAGCAGTACTTC. It is translated as CASSLGLASEVDEQYF.

This sequence joins TRBV7-8 and TRBJ2-1; 7 nucleotides agree with TRBD1. Germline V CDR1 and CDR2: SGHVS, FQNEAQ. V trimming: 5 bases; J trimming: 7 bases; junction bases outside the gene matches: 23. The CDR3 is made up of 19 amino acids. The CDR3 spells CASSRDREGTRAKRNEQFF. In nucleotides, the CDR3 is TGTGCCAGCAGCCGAGACAGGGAAGGAACTAGGGCCAAGCGGAATGAGCAGTTCTTC.

The rearrangement uses TRBV18 and TRBJ2-7, with 8 bases that match TRBD1. CDR3 length equals 15 residues. V was clipped by 6 bases and J by 2 bases; unmatched bases: 9. The germline V gene encodes CDR1 KGHSH and CDR2 LQKENI. The CDR3 DNA is TGTGCCAGCTCCCCAACAGGGGGTGGTCCCTACGAGCAGTACTTC. Protein sequence: CASSPTGGGPYEQYF.

The chain joins TRBV5-4 to TRBJ2-1; 8 bases map to TRBD2. Unmatched junction bases numbered 10, after V lost 0 bases and J lost 8 bases. This CDR3 has 16 residues. CDR1 and CDR2 from the germline V gene are SGHNT and YYREEE (reference sequence). The CDR3 DNA reads TGTGCCAGCAGCTTGGCACCGGGACTAGACGTGCATGAGCAGTTCTTC. Its protein is CASSLAPGLDVHEQFF.

V and J are TRBV5-1 and TRBJ2-5; TRBD2 matches at 8 bases. Germline CDR1 and CDR2: SGHRS and YFSETQ. Losses at the gene ends were 3 bases for V and 1 base for J; bases not matched to a gene: 5. The CDR3 sequence is 15 residues long. The CDR3 region has the DNA TGCGCCAGCAGCTCCTATACTAGCGGCCAAGAGACCCAGTACTTC. Protein sequence: CASSSYTSGQETQYF.